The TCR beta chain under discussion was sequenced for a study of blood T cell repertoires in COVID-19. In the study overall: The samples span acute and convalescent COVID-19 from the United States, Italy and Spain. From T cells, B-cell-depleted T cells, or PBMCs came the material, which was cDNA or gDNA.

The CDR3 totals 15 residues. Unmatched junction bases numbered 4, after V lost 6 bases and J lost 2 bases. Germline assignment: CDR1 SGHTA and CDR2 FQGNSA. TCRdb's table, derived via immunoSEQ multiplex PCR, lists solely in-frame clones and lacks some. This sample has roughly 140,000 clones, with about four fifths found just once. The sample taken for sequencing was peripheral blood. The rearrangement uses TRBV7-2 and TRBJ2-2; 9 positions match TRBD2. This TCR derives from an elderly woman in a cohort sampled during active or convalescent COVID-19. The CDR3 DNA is TGTGCCAGCAGACGGCGGGGGGGCAACACCGGGGAGCTGTTTTTT. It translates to CASRRRGGNTGELFF.